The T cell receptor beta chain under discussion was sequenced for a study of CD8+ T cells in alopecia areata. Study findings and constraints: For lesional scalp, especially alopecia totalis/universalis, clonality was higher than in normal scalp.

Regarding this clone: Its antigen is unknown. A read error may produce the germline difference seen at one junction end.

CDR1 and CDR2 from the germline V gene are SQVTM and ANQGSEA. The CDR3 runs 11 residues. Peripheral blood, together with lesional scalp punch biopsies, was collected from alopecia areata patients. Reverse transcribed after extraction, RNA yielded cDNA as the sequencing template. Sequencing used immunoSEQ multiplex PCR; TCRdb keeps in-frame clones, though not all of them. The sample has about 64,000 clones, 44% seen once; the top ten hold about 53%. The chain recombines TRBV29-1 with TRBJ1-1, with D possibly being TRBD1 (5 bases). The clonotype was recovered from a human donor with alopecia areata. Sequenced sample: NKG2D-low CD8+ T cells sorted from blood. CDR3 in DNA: TGCAGCGTCGGGACGAACACTGAAGCTTCCTTT. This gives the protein CSVGTNTEASF.